These 2 T cell receptor beta chains share one sample of origin, sequenced in a study of blood T cell repertoires in COVID-19 (dated by TCRdb to about 2020). The library was built by means of the immunoSEQ multiplex PCR assay. Drawn from immuneACCESS, this table holds only the in-frame rearrangements with V and J called that TCRdb kept. Clones are partly lost; checked studies trace under half to an unresolved V gene and leave the rest unexplained. The sample profile shows about 170,000 clones; approximately 85% of them were found once. Approximately 2.6% of the sample is held by the ten biggest clonotypes. The sequenced material came from peripheral blood. Receptors were obtained from a woman of 80 years or more with COVID-19, enrolled during active disease.

This sequence joins TRBV18 and TRBJ2-7; 7 bases are a match to TRBD1. With 2 bases clipped from V and 2 bases from J, the junction kept 3 bases outside the gene matches. The CDR3 totals 14 residues. Germline values: CDR1 KGHSH, CDR2 LQKENI. The CDR3 nucleotides are TGTGCCAGCTCACCATGGGACAGAACCTACGAGCAGTACTTC. It codes for CASSPWDRTYEQYF.

This clone was counted only a few times. The rearrangement joins TRBV5-1 to TRBJ2-1; 9 nucleotides align to TRBD2. The CDR3 loop spans 17 amino acids. The V segment lost 4 bases and the J segment 3 bases; nucleotides outside the gene matches: 11. Looked up from germline, CDR1 is SGHRS and CDR2 is YFSETQ. CDR3 bases: TGCGCCAGCAGCCCCAGGGGTAGCGGGAGATTCTACAATGAGCAGTTCTTC. This gives the protein CASSPRGSGRFYNEQFF. Full variable domain (outside the CDR3, taken from reference TRBV5-1 and TRBJ2-1): KAGVTQTPRYLIKTRGQQVTLSCSPISGHRSVSWYQQTPGQGLQFLFEYFSETQRNKGNFPGRFSGRQFSNSRSEMNVSTLELGDSALYLCASSPRGSGRFYNEQFFGPGTRLTVL.